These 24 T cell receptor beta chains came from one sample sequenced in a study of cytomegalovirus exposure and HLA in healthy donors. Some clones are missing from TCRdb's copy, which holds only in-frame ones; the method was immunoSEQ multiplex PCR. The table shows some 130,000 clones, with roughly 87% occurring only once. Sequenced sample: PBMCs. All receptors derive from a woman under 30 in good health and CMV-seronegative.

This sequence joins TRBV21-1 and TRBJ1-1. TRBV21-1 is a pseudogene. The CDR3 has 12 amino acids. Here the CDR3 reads CASSKITSEAFF. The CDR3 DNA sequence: TGTGCCAGCAGCAAAATTACGAGTGAAGCTTTCTTT.

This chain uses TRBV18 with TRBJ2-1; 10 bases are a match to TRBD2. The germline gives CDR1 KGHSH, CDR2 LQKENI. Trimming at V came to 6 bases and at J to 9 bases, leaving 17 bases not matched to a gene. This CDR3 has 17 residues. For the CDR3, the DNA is TGTGCCAGCTCCGGCAGCGGGGGGGCCTCAAGACTCGGTGAGCAGTTCTTC. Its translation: CASSGSGGASRLGEQFF.

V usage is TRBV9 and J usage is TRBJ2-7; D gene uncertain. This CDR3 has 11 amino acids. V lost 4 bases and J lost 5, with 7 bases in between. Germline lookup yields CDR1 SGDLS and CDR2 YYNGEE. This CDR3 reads CASSSEDEQYF. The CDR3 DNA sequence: TGTGCCAGCAGCTCCGAGGACGAGCAGTACTTC.

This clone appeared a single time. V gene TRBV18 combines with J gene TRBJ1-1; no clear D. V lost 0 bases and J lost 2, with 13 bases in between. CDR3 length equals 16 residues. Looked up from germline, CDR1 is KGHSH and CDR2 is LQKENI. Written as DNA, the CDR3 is TGTGCCAGCTCACCACCGAGGAAATCTTCTAACACTGAAGCTTTCTTT. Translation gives CASSPPRKSSNTEAFF.

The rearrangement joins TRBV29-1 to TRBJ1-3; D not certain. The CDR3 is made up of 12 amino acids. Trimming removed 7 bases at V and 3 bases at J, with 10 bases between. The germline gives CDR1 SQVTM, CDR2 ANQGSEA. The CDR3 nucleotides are TGCAGCGGGCGGGGTTTTGGAAACACCATATATTTT. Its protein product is CSGRGFGNTIYF.

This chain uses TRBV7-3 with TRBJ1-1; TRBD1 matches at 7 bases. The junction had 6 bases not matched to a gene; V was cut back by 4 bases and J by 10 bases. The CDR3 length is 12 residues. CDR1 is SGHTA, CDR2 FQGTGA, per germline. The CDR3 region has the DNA TGTGCCAGCAGCTCCCGGACAGGTACAGCTTTCTTT. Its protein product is CASSSRTGTAFF.

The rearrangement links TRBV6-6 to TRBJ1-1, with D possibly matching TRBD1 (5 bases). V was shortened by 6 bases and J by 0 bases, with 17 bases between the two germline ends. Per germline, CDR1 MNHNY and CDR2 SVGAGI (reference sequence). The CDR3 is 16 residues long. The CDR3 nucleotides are TGTGCCAGCAGATGGCCTCAGGCAGGGTTGAACACTGAAGCTTTCTTT. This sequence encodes CASRWPQAGLNTEAFF.

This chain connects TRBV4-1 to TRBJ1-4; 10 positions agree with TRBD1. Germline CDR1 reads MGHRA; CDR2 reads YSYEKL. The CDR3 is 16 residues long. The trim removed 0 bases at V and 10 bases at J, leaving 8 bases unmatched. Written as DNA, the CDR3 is TGCGCCAGCAGCCAAGAGCCAGACGGGACAGGGGCAAAACTGTTTTTT. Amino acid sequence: CASSQEPDGTGAKLFF.

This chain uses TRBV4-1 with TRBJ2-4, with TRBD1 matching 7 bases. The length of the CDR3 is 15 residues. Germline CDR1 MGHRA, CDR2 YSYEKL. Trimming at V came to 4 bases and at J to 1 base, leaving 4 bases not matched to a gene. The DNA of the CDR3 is TGCGCCAGCAGCCCCATACAGGGGGCCAAAAACATTCAGTACTTC. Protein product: CASSPIQGAKNIQYF.

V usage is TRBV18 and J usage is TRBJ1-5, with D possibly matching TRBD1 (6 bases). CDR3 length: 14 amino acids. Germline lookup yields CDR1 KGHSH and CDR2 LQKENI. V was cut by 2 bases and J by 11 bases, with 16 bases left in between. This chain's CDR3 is CASSPTGSFISQHF. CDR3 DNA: TGTGCCAGCTCACCAACAGGGAGTTTTATTTCCCAGCATTTT. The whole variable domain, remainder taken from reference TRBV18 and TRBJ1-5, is NAGVMQNPRHLVRRRGQEARLRCSPMKGHSHVYWYRQLPEEGLKFMVYLQKENIIDESGMPKERFSAEFPKEGPSILRIQQVVRGDSAAYFCASSPTGSFISQHFGDGTRLSIL.

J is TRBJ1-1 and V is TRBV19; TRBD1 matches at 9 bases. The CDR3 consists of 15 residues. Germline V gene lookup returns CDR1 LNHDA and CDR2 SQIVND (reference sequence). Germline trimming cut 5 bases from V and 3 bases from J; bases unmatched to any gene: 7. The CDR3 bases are TGTGCCAGTAGTTCCCTCGACAGGGGGGACACTGAAGCTTTCTTT. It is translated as CASSSLDRGDTEAFF.

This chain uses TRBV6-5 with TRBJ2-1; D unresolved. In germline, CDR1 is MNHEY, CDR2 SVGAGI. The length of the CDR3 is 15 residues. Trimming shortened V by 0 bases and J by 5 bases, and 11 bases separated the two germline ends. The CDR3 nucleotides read TGTGCCAGCAGTTACTCATTTGGGCAGAACAATGAGCAGTTCTTC. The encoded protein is CASSYSFGQNNEQFF.

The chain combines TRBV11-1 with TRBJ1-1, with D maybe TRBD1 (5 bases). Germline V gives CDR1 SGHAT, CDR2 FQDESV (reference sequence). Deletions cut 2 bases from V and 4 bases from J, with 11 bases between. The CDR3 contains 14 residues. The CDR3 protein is CASSLPGRRTEAFF. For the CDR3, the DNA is TGTGCCAGCAGCTTACCAGGGAGGCGCACTGAAGCTTTCTTT. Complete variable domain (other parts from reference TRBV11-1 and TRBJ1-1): EAEVAQSPRYKITEKSQAVAFWCDPISGHATLYWYRQILGQGPELLVQFQDESVVDDSQLPKDRFSAERLKGVDSTLKIQPAELGDSAMYLCASSLPGRRTEAFFGQGTRLTVV.

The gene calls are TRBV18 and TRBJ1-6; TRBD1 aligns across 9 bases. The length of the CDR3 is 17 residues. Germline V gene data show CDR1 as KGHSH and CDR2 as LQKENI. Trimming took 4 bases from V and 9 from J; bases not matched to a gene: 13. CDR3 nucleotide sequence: TGTGCCAGCTCACAATCCGGGACAGGGACCCCAATTTCACCCCTCCACTTT. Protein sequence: CASSQSGTGTPISPLHF.

The CDR3 sequence: CASSQGLAGGNTGELFF. CDR3 sequence (DNA): TGTGCCAGCAGCCAAGGACTAGCGGGGGGCAACACCGGGGAGCTGTTTTTT. This chain links TRBV4-2 with TRBJ2-2; TRBD2 agrees at 13 bases. Germline V gene sequence: CDR1 LGHNA, CDR2 YNFKEQ. The CDR3 length is 17 residues. V lost 1 base, J lost 2 bases, and 1 base stayed unmatched.

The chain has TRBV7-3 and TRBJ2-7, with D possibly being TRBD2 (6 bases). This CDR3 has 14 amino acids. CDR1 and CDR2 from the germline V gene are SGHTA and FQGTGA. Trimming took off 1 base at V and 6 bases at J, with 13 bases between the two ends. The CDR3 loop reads CASSLNAGLGEQYF. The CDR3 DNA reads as TGTGCCAGCAGCTTAAATGCGGGGCTAGGCGAGCAGTACTTC.

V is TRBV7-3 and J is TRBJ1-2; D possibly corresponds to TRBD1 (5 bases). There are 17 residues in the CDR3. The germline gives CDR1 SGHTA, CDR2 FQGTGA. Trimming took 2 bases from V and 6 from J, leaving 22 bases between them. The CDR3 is CASSLESGRARVDGYTF. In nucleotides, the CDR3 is TGTGCCAGCAGCTTAGAGTCAGGGCGAGCCAGGGTAGATGGCTACACCTTC.

Written as DNA, the CDR3 is TGCAGTGCTAGGGAGTACTACGAGCAGTACTTC. Protein sequence: CSAREYYEQYF. V and J are TRBV20-1 and TRBJ2-7; D remains unclear. The CDR3 is made up of 11 amino acids. The V and J ends lost 3 bases and 3 bases respectively, with 6 bases between them. Germline values: CDR1 DFQATT, CDR2 SNEGSKA (reference sequence).

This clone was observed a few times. In DNA, the CDR3 is TGTGCCATCAGTGAGTCGTACATCTATGGCTACACCTTC. It is translated as CAISESYIYGYTF. This chain links TRBV10-3 with TRBJ1-2; D is uncertain. This CDR3 region has 13 residues. The V end lost 0 bases, the J end lost 4 bases, and 6 bases lay between the germline ends. The germline V gene encodes CDR1 ENHRY and CDR2 SYGVKD.

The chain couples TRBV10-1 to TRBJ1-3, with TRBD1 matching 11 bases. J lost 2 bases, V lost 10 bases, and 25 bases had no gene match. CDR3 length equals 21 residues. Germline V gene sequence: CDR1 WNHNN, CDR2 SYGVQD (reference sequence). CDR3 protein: CAIKAWKRPGQGGKTGNTIYF. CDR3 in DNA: TGCGCCATCAAGGCCTGGAAACGGCCGGGACAGGGGGGAAAAACTGGAAACACCATATATTTT.

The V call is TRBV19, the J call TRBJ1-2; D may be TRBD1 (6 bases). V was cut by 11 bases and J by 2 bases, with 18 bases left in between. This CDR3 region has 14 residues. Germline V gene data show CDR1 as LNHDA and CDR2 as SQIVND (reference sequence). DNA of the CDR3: TGTGCCGCCAAAGTGGAGGGGGGGAACTATGGCTACACCTTC. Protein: CAAKVEGGNYGYTF.

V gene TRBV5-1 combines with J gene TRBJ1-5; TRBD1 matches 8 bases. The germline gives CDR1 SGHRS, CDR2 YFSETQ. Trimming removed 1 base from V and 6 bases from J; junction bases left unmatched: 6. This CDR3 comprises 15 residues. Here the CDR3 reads CASSLLGQEGQPQHF. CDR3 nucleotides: TGCGCCAGCAGCTTGTTGGGACAGGAGGGTCAGCCCCAGCATTTT.

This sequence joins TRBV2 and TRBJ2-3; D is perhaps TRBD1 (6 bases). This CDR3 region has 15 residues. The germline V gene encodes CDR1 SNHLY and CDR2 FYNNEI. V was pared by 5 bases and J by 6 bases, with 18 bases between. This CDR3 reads CASSMSGTNGDTQYF. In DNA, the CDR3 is TGTGCCAGCAGTATGTCCGGGACAAACGGCGATACGCAGTATTTT.

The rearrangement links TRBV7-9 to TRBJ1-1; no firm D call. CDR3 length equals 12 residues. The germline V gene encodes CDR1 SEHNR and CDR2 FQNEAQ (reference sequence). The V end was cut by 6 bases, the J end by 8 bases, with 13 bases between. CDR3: CASSPTAAEAFF. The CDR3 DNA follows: TGTGCCAGCAGTCCTACGGCGGCGGAAGCTTTCTTT.